The clone carrying this T cell receptor beta chain was observed a handful of times. One entry per CDR3 protein results from TCRdb running MiXCR on the RT-PCR reads. The data contain about 960,000 distinct CDR3 sequences, 18% of them seen just once; the ten biggest clones take up roughly 6%. The data are from a study of patients and donors after allogeneic stem cell transplantation. Germline V gene sequence: CDR1 SGDLS, CDR2 YYNGEE. V was cut by 0 bases and J by 5 bases, with 14 bases left in between. There are 15 residues in the CDR3. The TCR was taken from a human donor who was either an allogeneic HSCT recipient or a stem cell or donor lymphocyte infusion donor (not recorded which). It is not recorded whose cells these are; they may come from a transplant donor. The chain joins TRBV9 to TRBJ2-5; D unclear. Sequencing was carried out using blood, either unsorted or a sorted T cell fraction (not recorded which). The CDR3 DNA reads as TGTGCCAGCAGCGTAGTGGGGTGGGATGTGGAGACCCAGTACTTC. It codes for CASSVVGWDVETQYF.